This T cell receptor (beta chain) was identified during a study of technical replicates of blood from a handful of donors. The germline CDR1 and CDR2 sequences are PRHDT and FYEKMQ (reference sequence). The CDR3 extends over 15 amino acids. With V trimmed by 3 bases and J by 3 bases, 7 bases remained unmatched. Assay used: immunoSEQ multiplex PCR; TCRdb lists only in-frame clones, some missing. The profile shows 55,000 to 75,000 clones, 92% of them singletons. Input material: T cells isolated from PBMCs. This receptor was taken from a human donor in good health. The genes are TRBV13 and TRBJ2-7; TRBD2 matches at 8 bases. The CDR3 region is CASSFPGGGSYEQYF. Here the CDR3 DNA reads TGTGCCAGCAGCTTCCCGGGGGGGGGCAGCTACGAGCAGTACTTC.